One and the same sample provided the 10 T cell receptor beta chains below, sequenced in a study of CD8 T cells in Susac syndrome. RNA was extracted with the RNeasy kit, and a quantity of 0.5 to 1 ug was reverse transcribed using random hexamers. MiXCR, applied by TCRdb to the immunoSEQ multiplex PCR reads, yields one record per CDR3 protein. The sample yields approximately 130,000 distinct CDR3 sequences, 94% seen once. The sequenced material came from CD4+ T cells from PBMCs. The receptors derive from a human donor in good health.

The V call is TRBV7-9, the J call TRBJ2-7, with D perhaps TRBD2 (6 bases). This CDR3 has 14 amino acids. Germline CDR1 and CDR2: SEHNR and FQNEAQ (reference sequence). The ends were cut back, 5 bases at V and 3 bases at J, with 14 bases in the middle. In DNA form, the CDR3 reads TGTGCCAGCAGCGTCGGGACTCACAACTACGAGCAGTACTTC. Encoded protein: CASSVGTHNYEQYF.

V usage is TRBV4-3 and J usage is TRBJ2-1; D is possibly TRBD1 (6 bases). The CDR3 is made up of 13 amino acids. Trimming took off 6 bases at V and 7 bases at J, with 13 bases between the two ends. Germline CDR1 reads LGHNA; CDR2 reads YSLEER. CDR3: CASSLFQGNEQFF. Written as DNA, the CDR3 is TGCGCCAGCAGTCTATTCCAGGGGAATGAGCAGTTCTTC.

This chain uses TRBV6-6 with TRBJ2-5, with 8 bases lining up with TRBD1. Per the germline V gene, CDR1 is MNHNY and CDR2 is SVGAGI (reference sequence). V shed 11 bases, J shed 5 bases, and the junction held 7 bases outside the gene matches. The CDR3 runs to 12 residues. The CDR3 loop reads CAGSRGLETQYF. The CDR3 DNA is TGTGCCGGGAGCAGGGGGCTGGAGACCCAGTACTTC.

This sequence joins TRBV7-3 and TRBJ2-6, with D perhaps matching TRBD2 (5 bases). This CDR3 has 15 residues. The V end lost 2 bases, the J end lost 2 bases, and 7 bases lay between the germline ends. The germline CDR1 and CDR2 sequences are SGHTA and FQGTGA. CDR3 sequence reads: CASSLEGAGANVLTF. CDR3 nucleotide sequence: TGTGCCAGCAGCTTAGAGGGCGCTGGGGCCAACGTCCTGACTTTC. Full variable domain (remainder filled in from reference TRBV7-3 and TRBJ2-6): GAGVSQTPSNKVTEKGKYVELRCDPISGHTALYWYRQSLGQGPEFLIYFQGTGAADDSGLPNDRFFAVRPEGSVSTLKIQRTERGDSAVYLCASSLEGAGANVLTFGAGSRLTVL.

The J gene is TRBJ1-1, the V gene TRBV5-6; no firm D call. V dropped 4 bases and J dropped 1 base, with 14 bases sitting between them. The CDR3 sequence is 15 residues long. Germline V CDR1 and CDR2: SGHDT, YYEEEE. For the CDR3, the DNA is TGTGCCAGCAGCCTAGAGATGGTTGGGAACACTGAAGCTTTCTTT. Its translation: CASSLEMVGNTEAFF.

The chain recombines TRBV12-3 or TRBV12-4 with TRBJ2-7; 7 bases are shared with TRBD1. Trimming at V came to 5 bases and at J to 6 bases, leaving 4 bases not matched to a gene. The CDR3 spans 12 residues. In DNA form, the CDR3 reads TGTGCCAGCAGTCCCGACAGGGCCGAGCAGTACTTC. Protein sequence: CASSPDRAEQYF.

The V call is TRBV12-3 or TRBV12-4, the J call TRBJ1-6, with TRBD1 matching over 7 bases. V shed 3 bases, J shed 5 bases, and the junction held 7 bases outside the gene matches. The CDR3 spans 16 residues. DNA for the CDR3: TGTGCCAGCAGTTTCGGTGGTGACAGGGATAATTCACCCCTCCACTTT. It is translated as CASSFGGDRDNSPLHF.

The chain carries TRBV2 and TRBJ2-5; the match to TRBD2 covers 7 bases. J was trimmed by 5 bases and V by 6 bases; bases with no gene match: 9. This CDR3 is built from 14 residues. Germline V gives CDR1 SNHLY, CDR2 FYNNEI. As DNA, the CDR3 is TGTGCCAGCAGCCCTAAGCGGGACCCCGAGACCCAGTACTTC. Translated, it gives CASSPKRDPETQYF. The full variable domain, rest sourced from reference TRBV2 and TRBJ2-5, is EPEVTQTPSHQVTQMGQEVILRCVPISNHLYFYWYRQILGQKVEFLVSFYNNEISEKSEIFDDQFSVERPDGSNFTLKIRSTKLEDSAMYFCASSPKRDPETQYFGPGTRLLVL.

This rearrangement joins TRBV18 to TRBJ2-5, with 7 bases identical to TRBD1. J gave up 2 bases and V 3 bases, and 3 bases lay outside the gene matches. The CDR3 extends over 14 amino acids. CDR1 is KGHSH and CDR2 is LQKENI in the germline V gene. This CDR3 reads CASSPRTGQETQYF. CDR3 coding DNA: TGTGCCAGCTCACCGAGGACAGGTCAAGAGACCCAGTACTTC.

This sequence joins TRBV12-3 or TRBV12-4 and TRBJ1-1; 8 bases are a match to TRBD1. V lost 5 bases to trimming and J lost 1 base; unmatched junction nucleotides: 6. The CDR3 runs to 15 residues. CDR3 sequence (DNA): TGTGCCAGCAGTAAAGAACAGGGGGGGAACACTGAAGCTTTCTTT. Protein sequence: CASSKEQGGNTEAFF.